This T cell receptor beta chain was found in a study of T-cell memory formation after mild COVID-19. Study-wide points: Researchers found some responding clones in pre-infection memory, a sign that cross-reactive memory joined.

CDR3 size: 15 residues. CDR1 is ENHRY, CDR2 SYGVKD, per germline. V was cut by 6 bases and J by 0 bases, with 15 bases left in between. This clonotype was counted only a few times. The antigen remains undetermined. Constant-segment primers and 5'RACE yielded cDNA libraries for TCR alpha and TCR beta, each carrying sample barcodes and UMIs. TCRdb reprocessed the 5' RACE reads via MiXCR and lists one record per CDR3 protein. The table lists about 560,000 distinct CDR3 sequences, roughly 18% of them singletons. The sequence was collected from an adult woman who had mild COVID-19 (a few samples of this study predate the infection). Cell type and time point are not known. Input material: PBMCs or a T cell subset sorted from them (not recorded which). The chain recombines TRBV10-3 with TRBJ2-7; D is uncertain. CDR3 amino acids: CAISEDRPSSYEQYF. The DNA of the CDR3 is TGTGCCATCAGCGAAGACCGCCCGAGCTCCTACGAGCAGTACTTC.